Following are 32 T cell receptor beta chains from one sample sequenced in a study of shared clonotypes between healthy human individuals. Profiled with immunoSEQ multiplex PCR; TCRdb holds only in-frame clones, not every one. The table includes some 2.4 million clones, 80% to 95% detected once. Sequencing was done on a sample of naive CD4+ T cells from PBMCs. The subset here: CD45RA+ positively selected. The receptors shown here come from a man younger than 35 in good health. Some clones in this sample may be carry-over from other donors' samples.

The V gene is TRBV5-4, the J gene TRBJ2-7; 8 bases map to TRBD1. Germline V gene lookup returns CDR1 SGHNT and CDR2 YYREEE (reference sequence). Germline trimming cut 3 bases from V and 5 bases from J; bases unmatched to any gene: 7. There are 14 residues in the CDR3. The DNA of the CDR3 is TGTGCCAGCAGCTGGCTAGGACAGGGCCACGAGCAGTACTTC. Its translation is CASSWLGQGHEQYF.

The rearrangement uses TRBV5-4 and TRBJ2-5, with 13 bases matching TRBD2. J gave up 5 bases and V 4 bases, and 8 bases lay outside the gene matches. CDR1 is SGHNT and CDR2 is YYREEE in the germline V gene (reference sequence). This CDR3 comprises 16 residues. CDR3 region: CASSGGLAGVSETQYF. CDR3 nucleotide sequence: TGTGCCAGCAGCGGCGGACTAGCGGGAGTTTCGGAGACCCAGTACTTC.

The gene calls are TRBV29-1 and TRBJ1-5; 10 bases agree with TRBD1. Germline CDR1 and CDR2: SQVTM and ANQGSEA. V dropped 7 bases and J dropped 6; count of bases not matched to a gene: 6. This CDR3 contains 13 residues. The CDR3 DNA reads TGCAGCGCCCGACAGGGGGCAGGTCAGCCCCAGCATTTT. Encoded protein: CSARQGAGQPQHF.

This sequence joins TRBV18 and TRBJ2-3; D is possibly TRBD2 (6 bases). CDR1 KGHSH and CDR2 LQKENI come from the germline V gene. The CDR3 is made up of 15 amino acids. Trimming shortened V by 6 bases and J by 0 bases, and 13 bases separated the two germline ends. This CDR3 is CASSRGRPSTDTQYF. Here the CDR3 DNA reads TGTGCCAGCTCGCGGGGAAGGCCCAGCACAGATACGCAGTATTTT.

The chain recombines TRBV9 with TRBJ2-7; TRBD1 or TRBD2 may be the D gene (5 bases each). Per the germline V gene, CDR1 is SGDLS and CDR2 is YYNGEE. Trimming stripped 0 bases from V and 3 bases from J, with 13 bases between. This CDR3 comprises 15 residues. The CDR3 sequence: CASSVGGTTNYEQYF. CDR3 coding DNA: TGTGCCAGCAGCGTAGGGGGGACCACGAACTACGAGCAGTACTTC.

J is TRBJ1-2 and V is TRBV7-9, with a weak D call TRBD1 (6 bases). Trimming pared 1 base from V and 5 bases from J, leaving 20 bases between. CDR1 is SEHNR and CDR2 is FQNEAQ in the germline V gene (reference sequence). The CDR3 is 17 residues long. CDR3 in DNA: TGTGCCAGCAGCTTAGATGGGGGGCGCAGCTATCTTTATGGCTACACCTTC. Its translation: CASSLDGGRSYLYGYTF. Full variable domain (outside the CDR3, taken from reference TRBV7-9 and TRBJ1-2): DTGVSQNPRHKITKRGQNVTFRCDPISEHNRLYWYRQTLGQGPEFLTYFQNEAQLEKSRLLSDRFSAERPKGSFSTLEIQRTEQGDSAMYLCASSLDGGRSYLYGYTFGSGTRLTVV.

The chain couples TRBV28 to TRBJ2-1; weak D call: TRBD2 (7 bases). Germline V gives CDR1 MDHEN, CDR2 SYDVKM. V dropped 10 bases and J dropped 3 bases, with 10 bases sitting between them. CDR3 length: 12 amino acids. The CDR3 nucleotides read TGTGCCACGCGGGGGCTCTACAATGAGCAGTTCTTC. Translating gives CATRGLYNEQFF.

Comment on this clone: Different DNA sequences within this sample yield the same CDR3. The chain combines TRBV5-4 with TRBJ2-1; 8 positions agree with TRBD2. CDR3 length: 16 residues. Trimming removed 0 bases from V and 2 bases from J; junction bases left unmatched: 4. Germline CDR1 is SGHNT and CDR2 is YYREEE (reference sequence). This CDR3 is CASSLGGRGAYNEQFF. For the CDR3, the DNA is TGTGCCAGCAGCTTGGGGGGGCGGGGGGCCTACAATGAGCAGTTCTTC.

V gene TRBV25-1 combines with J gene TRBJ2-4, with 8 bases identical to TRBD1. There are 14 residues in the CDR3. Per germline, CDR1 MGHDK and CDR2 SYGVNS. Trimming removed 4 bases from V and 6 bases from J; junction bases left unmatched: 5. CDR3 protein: CASSGGQGGNIQYF. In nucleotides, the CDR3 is TGTGCCAGCAGTGGTGGACAGGGAGGAAACATTCAGTACTTC. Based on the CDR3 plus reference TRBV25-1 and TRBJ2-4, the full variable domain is EADIYQTPRYLVIGTGKKITLECSQTMGHDKMYWYQQDPGMELHLIHYSYGVNSTEKGDLSSESTVSRIRTEHFPLTLESARPSHTSQYLCASSGGQGGNIQYFGAGTRLSVL.

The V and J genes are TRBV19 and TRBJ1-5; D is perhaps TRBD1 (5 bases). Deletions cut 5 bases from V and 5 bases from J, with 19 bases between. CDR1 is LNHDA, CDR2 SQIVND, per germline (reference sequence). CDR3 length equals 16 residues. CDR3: CASSAIDRGKYQPQHF. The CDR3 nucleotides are TGTGCCAGTAGTGCCATAGACCGGGGGAAGTATCAGCCCCAGCATTTT.

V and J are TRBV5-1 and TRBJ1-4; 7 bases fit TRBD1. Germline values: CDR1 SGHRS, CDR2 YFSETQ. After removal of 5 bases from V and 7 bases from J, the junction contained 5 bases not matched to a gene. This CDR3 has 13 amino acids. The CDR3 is CASRTGQGEKLFF. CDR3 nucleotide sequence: TGCGCCAGCAGGACAGGGCAAGGTGAAAAACTGTTTTTT. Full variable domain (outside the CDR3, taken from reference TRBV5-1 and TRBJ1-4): KAGVTQTPRYLIKTRGQQVTLSCSPISGHRSVSWYQQTPGQGLQFLFEYFSETQRNKGNFPGRFSGRQFSNSRSEMNVSTLELGDSALYLCASRTGQGEKLFFGSGTQLSVL.

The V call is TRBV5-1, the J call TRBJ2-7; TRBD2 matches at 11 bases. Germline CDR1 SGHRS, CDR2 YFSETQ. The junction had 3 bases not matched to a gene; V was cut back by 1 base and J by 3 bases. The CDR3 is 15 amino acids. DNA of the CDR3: TGCGCCAGCAGCTTGATAGCGGGAGGGGACTACGAGCAGTACTTC. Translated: CASSLIAGGDYEQYF.

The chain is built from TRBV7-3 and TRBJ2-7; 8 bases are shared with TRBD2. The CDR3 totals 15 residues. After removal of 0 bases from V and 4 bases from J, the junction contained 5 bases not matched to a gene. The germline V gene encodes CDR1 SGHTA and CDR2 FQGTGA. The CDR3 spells CASSLTAGGPYEQYF. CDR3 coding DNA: TGTGCCAGCAGCTTAACGGCGGGAGGCCCTTACGAGCAGTACTTC.

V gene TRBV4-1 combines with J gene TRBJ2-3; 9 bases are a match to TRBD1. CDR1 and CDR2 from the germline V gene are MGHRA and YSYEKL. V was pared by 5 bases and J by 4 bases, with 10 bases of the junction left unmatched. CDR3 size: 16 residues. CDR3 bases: TGCGCCAGCAGCAACCTGGGACAGGGATTTGCAGATACGCAGTATTTT. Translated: CASSNLGQGFADTQYF.

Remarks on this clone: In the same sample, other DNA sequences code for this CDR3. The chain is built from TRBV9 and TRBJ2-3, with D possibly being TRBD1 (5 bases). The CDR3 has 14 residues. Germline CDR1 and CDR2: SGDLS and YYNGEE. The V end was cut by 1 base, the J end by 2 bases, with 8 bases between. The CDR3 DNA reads TGTGCCAGCAGCGTATCAGGGTACACAGATACGCAGTATTTT. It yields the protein CASSVSGYTDTQYF.

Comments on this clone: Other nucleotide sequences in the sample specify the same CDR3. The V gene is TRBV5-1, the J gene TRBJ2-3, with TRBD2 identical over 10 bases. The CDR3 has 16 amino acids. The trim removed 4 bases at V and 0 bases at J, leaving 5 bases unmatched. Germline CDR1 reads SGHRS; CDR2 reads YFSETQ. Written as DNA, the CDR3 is TGCGCCAGCAGCCCCGGACTAGCGGCTAGCACAGATACGCAGTATTTT. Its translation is CASSPGLAASTDTQYF.

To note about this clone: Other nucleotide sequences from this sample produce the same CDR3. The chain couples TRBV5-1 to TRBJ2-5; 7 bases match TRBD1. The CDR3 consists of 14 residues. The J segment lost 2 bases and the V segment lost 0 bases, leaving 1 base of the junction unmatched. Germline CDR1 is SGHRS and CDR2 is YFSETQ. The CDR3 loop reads CASSLETGQETQYF. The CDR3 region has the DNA TGCGCCAGCAGCTTGGAGACAGGGCAAGAGACCCAGTACTTC.

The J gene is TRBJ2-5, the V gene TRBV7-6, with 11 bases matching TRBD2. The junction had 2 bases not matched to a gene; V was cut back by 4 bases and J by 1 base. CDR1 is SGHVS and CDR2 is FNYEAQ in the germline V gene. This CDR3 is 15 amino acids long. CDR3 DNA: TGTGCCAGCAGCTCCGGACTAGCGGGCCAAGAGACCCAGTACTTC. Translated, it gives CASSSGLAGQETQYF.

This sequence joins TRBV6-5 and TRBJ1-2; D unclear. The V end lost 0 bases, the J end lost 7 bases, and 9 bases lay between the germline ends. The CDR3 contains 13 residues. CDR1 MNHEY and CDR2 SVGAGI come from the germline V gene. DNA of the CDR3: TGTGCCAGCAGTTACTCCCGGGCCTCTGGCTACACCTTC. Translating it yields CASSYSRASGYTF.

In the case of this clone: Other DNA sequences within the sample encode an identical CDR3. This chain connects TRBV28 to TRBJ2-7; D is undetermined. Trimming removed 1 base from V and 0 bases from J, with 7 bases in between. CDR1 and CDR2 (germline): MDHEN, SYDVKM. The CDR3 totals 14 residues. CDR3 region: CASSLYDSSYEQYF. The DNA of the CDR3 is TGTGCCAGCAGTTTATATGACTCCTCCTACGAGCAGTACTTC.

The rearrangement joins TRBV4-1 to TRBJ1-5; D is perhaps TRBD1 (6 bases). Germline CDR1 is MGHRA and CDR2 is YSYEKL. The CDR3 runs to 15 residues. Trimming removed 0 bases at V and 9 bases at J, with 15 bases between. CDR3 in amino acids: CASSQDFGGGTPQHF. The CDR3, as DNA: TGCGCCAGCAGCCAAGATTTCGGGGGGGGCACGCCCCAGCATTTT.

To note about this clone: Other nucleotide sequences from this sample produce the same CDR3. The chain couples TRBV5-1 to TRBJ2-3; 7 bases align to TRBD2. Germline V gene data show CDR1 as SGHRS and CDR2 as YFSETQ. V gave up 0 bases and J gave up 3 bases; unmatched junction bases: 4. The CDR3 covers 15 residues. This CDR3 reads CASSLAPAGTDTQYF. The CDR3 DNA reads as TGCGCCAGCAGCTTGGCTCCAGCGGGGACAGATACGCAGTATTTT.

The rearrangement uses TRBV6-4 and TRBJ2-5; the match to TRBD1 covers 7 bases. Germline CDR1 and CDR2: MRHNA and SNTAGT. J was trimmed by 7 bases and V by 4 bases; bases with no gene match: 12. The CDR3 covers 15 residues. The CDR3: CASSVPGQNKMTQYF. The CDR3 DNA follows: TGTGCCAGCAGTGTACCGGGACAGAACAAGATGACCCAGTACTTC.

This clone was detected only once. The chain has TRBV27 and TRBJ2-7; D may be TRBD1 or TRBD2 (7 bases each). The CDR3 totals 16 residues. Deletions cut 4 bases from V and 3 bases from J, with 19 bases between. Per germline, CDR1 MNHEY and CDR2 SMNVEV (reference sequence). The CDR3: CASSSLGEGAGYEQYF. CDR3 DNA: TGTGCCAGCAGTTCCCTCGGGGAGGGGGCGGGCTACGAGCAGTACTTC.

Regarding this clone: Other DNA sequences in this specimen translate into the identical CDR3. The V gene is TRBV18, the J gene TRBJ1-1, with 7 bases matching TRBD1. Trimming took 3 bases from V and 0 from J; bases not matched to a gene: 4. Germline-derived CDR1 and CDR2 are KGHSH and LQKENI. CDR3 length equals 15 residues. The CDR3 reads CASSPGQLLNTEAFF. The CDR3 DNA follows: TGTGCCAGCTCACCGGGACAGCTACTGAACACTGAAGCTTTCTTT. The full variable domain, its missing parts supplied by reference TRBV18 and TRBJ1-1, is NAGVMQNPRHLVRRRGQEARLRCSPMKGHSHVYWYRQLPEEGLKFMVYLQKENIIDESGMPKERFSAEFPKEGPSILRIQQVVRGDSAAYFCASSPGQLLNTEAFFGQGTRLTVV.

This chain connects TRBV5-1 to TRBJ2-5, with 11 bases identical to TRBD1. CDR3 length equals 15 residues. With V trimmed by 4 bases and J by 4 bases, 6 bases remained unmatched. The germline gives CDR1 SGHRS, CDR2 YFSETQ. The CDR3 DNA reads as TGCGCCAGCAGCGTCGGACAGGGGGCTGGAGAGACCCAGTACTTC. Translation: CASSVGQGAGETQYF. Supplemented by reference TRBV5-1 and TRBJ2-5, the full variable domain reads KAGVTQTPRYLIKTRGQQVTLSCSPISGHRSVSWYQQTPGQGLQFLFEYFSETQRNKGNFPGRFSGRQFSNSRSEMNVSTLELGDSALYLCASSVGQGAGETQYFGPGTRLLVL.

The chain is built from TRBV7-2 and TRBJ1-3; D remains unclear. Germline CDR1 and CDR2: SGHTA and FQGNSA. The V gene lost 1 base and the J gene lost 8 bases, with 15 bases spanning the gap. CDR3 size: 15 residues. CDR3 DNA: TGTGCCAGCAGCTTAGAAGTCAGGCATAAGGACACCATATATTTT. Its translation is CASSLEVRHKDTIYF.

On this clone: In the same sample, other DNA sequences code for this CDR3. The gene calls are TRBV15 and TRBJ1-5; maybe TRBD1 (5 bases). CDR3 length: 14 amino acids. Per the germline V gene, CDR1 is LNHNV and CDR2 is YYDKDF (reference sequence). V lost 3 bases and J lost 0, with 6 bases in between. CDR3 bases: TGTGCCACCAGCAGGCAGGGTAGCAATCAGCCCCAGCATTTT. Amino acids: CATSRQGSNQPQHF.

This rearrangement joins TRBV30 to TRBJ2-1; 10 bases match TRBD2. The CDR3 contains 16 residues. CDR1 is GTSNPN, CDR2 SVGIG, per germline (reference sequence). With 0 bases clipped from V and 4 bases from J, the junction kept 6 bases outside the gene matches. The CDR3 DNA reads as TGTGCCTGGAGTGTAGTTACTAGCGGGACTTACAATGAGCAGTTCTTC. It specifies CAWSVVTSGTYNEQFF.

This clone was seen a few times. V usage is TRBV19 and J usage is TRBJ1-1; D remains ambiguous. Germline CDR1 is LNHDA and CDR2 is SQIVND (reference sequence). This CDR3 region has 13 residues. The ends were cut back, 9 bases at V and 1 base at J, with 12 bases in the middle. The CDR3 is CASTQAANTEAFF. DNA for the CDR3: TGTGCCAGCACCCAGGCGGCGAACACTGAAGCTTTCTTT. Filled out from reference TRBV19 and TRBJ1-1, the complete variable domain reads DGGITQSPKYLFRKEGQNVTLSCEQNLNHDAMYWYRQDPGQGLRLIYYSQIVNDFQKGDIAEGYSVSREKKESFPLTVTSAQKNPTAFYLCASTQAANTEAFFGQGTRLTVV.

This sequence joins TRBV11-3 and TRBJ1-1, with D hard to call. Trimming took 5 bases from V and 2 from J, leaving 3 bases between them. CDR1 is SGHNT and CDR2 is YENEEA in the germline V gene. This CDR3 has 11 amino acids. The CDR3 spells CASSTNTEAFF. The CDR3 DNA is TGTGCCAGCAGCACCAACACTGAAGCTTTCTTT.

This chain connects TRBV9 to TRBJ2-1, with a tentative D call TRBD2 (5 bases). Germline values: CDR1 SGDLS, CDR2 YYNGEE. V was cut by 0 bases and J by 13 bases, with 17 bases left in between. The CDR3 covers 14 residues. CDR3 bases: TGTGCCAGCAGCGTAGGGGGAGAGGGCGGGTCCCAGTTCTTC. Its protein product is CASSVGGEGGSQFF.